The 9 T cell receptor beta chains below come from one sample, sequenced in a study of T cell repertoires in cytomegalovirus infection. These receptors' antigens are unknown. Each CDR3 protein gets one entry after TCRdb re-called the reads with MiXCR. The top ten hold around a sixth of the sample, which has some 700,000 distinct CDR3 sequences, around a third seen once. Sequences were derived from cultured PBMCs, sampled from culture after CMV antigen stimulation. The receptors come from a human donor in good health (CMV status not recorded). Some clones in this sample may be carry-over from other donors' samples.

This sequence joins TRBV28 and TRBJ2-7, with 8 bases aligning to TRBD1. J gave up 2 bases and V 6 bases, and 6 bases lay outside the gene matches. Per germline, CDR1 MDHEN and CDR2 SYDVKM. This CDR3 has 14 residues. The CDR3 reads CASRFWDRPYEQYF. DNA for the CDR3: TGTGCCAGCAGGTTCTGGGACAGGCCCTACGAGCAGTACTTC. Looking up the rest from reference TRBV28 and TRBJ2-7 gives the full variable domain: DVKVTQSSRYLVKRTGEKVFLECVQDMDHENMFWYRQDPGLGLRLIYFSYDVKMKEKGDIPEGYSVSREKKERFSLILESASTNQTSMYLCASRFWDRPYEQYFGPGTRLTVT.

V and J are TRBV20-1 and TRBJ2-3; 8 bases align to TRBD2. J was trimmed by 1 base and V by 3 bases; bases with no gene match: 6. This CDR3 spans 15 amino acids. CDR1 is DFQATT, CDR2 SNEGSKA, per germline (reference sequence). In nucleotides, the CDR3 is TGCAGTGCTAGTAATCCAGCGGGAGGCACAGATACGCAGTATTTT. It translates to CSASNPAGGTDTQYF.

The CDR3 region has the DNA TGTGCCACCAGCGAATTATGGGGGGCAGGACAGCCCCAGCATTTT. Residues: CATSELWGAGQPQHF. V usage is TRBV15 and J usage is TRBJ1-5, with a possible D match to TRBD1 (6 bases). The V and J ends lost 5 bases and 7 bases respectively, with 18 bases between them. The length of the CDR3 is 15 residues. Looked up from germline, CDR1 is LNHNV and CDR2 is YYDKDF (reference sequence). Supplemented by reference TRBV15 and TRBJ1-5, the full variable domain reads DAMVIQNPRYQVTQFGKPVTLSCSQTLNHNVMYWYQQKSSQAPKLLFHYYDKDFNNEADTPDNFQSRRPNTSFCFLDIRSPGLGDTAMYLCATSELWGAGQPQHFGDGTRLSIL.

The sample holds many counts of this clonotype. This chain links TRBV6-1 with TRBJ2-7; TRBD1 agrees at 7 bases. This CDR3 region has 14 residues. CDR1 MNHNS and CDR2 SASEGT come from the germline V gene. V shed 3 bases, J shed 6 bases, and the junction held 8 bases outside the gene matches. In DNA form, the CDR3 reads TGTGCCAGCAGTGACGACAGGGTCTTCGGCGAGCAGTACTTC. Protein product: CASSDDRVFGEQYF.

This clonotype was seen a few times. The chain is built from TRBV7-2 and TRBJ1-6; D not resolved. Looked up from germline, CDR1 is SGHTA and CDR2 is FQGNSA. V lost 5 bases and J 10 bases, leaving 12 bases between the germline ends. This CDR3 is 13 amino acids long. The CDR3 region has the DNA TGTGCCAGCAGCAGCCAACTTGGATCACCCCTCCACTTT. Protein: CASSSQLGSPLHF.

The chain couples TRBV18 to TRBJ2-7, with unresolved D. Looked up from germline, CDR1 is KGHSH and CDR2 is LQKENI. The ends were cut back, 2 bases at V and 6 bases at J, with 11 bases in the middle. The CDR3 has 13 residues. The CDR3 nucleotides read TGTGCCAGCTCACCAATGGAATCCCGCGAGCAGTACTTC. Translation: CASSPMESREQYF.

V is TRBV25-1 and J is TRBJ1-1; no clear D. Trimming took 3 bases from V and 1 from J, leaving 12 bases between them. In germline, CDR1 is MGHDK, CDR2 SYGVNS. This CDR3 contains 15 residues. The CDR3 loop is CASSDGLGRNTEAFF. The CDR3 DNA reads TGTGCCAGCAGTGATGGTCTGGGAAGGAACACTGAAGCTTTCTTT.

The gene calls are TRBV18 and TRBJ1-4, with D unclear. This CDR3 region has 16 residues. From germline, CDR1 is KGHSH and CDR2 LQKENI. Trimming took 3 bases from V and 5 from J, leaving 16 bases between them. This chain's CDR3 is CASSPYRPGGNEKLFF. CDR3 nucleotide sequence: TGTGCCAGCTCACCCTACCGGCCAGGTGGGAATGAAAAACTGTTTTTT.

The chain employs TRBV11-3 and TRBJ2-2, with TRBD1 matching 10 bases. CDR1 is SGHNT and CDR2 is YENEEA in the germline V gene. This CDR3 comprises 16 residues. Trimming took 5 bases from V and 4 from J; bases not matched to a gene: 7. CDR3 residues: CASSARTGGVTGELFF. The DNA of the CDR3 is TGTGCCAGCAGCGCCCGGACAGGGGGGGTCACCGGGGAGCTGTTTTTT.